This paragraph reports one TCR beta chain. This entry belongs to a study of blood T cells in healthy people across ages. The germline V gene has CDR1 SGHAT and CDR2 FQDESV (reference sequence). The CDR3 is made up of 15 amino acids. Trimming cost V 5 bases and J 4 bases, with 17 bases left between them. PCR was performed a second time for roughly 6 to 12 cycles using a sample-barcoded 5' primer and a J-beta primer mix. One entry per CDR3 protein results from TCRdb running MiXCR on the 5' RACE reads. The table includes roughly 1.6 million distinct CDR3 sequences, roughly 30% detected once. Sequencing was performed on blood. The TCR originated in a woman aged 25 to 45 in good health. The chain uses TRBV11-1 and TRBJ1-1; tentatively, D is TRBD1 (5 bases). CDR3 protein: CASSHAGGIRTEAFF. The CDR3 nucleotides are TGTGCCAGCAGCCACGCTGGGGGGATCCGCACTGAAGCTTTCTTT.